This note documents a single TCR beta chain sequence. The data belong to a study of PD-L1 blockade in urothelial cancer. On the study more broadly: Patients went on atezolizumab in the mid-2010s, receiving 1,200 mg intravenously every 3 weeks.

The V and J ends lost 4 bases and 5 bases, in that order; junction bases with no gene match: 4. The CDR3 length is 14 residues. Germline assignment: CDR1 SEHNR and CDR2 FQNEAQ (reference sequence). Data came from immunoSEQ multiplex PCR; TCRdb stores just in-frame clones and leaves some out. The table shows some 120,000 clones, with about 81% occurring only once. Specified time point: pretreatment peripheral blood. The input for sequencing was PBMCs, taken around atezolizumab (anti-PD-L1) treatment. This chain connects TRBV7-9 to TRBJ2-2; TRBD1 matches 7 bases. The TCR was taken from a man aged 45 to 65 with urothelial cancer. CDR3 sequence: CASSYTGVTGELFF. CDR3 nucleotides: TGTGCCAGCAGCTATACAGGGGTTACCGGGGAGCTGTTTTTT.